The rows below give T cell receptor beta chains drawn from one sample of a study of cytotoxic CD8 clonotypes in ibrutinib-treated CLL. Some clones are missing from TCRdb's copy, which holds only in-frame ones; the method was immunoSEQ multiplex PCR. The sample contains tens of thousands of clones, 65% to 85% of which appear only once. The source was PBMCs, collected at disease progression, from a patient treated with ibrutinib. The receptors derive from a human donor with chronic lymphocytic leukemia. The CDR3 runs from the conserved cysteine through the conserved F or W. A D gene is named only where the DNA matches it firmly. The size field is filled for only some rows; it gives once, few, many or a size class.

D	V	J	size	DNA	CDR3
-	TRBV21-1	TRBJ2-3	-	TGTGCCTGCCAAGGACCAGCAGATACGCAGTATTTT	CACQGPADTQYF
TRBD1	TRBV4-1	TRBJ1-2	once	TGCGCCAGCAGCCAAGTCTCCTTACAGGGGGCGAGGGGCTACACCTTC	CASSQVSLQGARGYTF
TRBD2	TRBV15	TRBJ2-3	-	TGTGCCACCAGCACCACACTAGCGGTTACTAGCACAGATACGCAGTATTTT	CATSTTLAVTSTDTQYF
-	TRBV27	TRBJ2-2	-	TGTGCCAGCAGTTTATCTACGATGGGGGGCGGGGAGCTGTTTTTT	CASSLSTMGGGELFF
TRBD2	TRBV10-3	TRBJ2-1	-	TGTGCCATCGGAGCGGCGGGGGGCCTCAATGAGCAGTTCTTC	CAIGAAGGLNEQFF
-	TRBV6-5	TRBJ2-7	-	TGTGCCAGCAGTCACCGATACGAGCAGTACTTC	CASSHRYEQYF
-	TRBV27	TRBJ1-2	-	TGTGCCAGCAGTTTAAGTAGGGCAGGCGGTGGCTACACCTTC	CASSLSRAGGGYTF
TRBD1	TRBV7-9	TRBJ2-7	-	TGTGCCAGCAACCAGGGGGCTCGATCCTACGAGCAGTACTTC	CASNQGARSYEQYF
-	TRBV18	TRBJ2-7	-	TGTGCCAGCTCACCGTCGGGACACCAATACGAGCAGTACTTC	CASSPSGHQYEQYF
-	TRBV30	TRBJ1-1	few	TGTGCCTGGAGTGTACGTAGGCACTTTGAGACTTTCTTT	CAWSVRRHFETFF
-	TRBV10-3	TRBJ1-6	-	TGTGCCATCAGTGAGTCTAAGGTGGATGCGTCACCCCTCCACTTT	CAISESKVDASPLHF
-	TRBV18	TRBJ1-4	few	TGTGCCAGCTCACCACGAGTCAGTTTCGGAAACCTAGGAGAAAAACTGTTTTTT	CASSPRVSFGNLGEKLFF
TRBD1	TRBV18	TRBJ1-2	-	TGTGCCAGCTCACCACCGAGGGCCGGGACAGGGACCAAGAAGGGCTACACCTTC	CASSPPRAGTGTKKGYTF
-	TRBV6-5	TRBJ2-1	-	TGTGCCAGCAGCCAAAACAATGAGCAGTTCTTC	CASSQNNEQFF
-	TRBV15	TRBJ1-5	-	TGTGCCACCAGCAGAGTATTTGGACCGACCCTTCATAGCAATCAGCCCCAGCATTTT	CATSRVFGPTLHSNQPQHF
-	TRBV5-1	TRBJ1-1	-	TGCGCCAGCAGCTTACAAATAGCGGGTCCCACTGAAGCTTTCTTT	CASSLQIAGPTEAFF
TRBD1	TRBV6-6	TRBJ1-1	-	TGTGCCAGCAGTTCCCGACAGGGCCGTGGGACTGAAGCTTTCTTT	CASSSRQGRGTEAFF
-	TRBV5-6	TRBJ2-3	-	TGTGCCAGCAGCGAGAGCACAGATACGCAGTATTTT	CASSESTDTQYF
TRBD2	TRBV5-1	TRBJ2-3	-	TGCGCCAGCAGCTTGGCCACTAGCGGAAGCACAGATACGCAGTATTTT	CASSLATSGSTDTQYF
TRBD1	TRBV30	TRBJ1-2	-	TGTGCCTGGAGCCACAAGGGTGCAGGGGGCCGCGTCTATGGCTACACCTTC	CAWSHKGAGGRVYGYTF
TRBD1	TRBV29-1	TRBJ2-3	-	TGCAGCGTACTCAGACAGGGCCCGACAGATACGCAGTATTTT	CSVLRQGPTDTQYF
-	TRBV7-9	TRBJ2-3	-	TGTGCCAGCAGCTTCCCTAGCACAGATACGCAGTATTTT	CASSFPSTDTQYF
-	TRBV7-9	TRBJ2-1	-	TGTGCCAGCAGCTCGGGCTGGCGGGAAAATGAGCAGTTCTTC	CASSSGWRENEQFF
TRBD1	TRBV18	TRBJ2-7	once	TGTGCCAGCTCACCACCGACAGGGGCTATCTACGAGCAGTACTTC	CASSPPTGAIYEQYF
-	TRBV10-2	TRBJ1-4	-	TGCGCCAGCAAGCGAGGATACAGTCAAGGTGCTAATGAAAAACTGTTTTTT	CASKRGYSQGANEKLFF
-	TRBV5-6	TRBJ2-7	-	TGTGCCAGCAGCTTGGTGCAGGTCACCTACGAGCAGTACTTC	CASSLVQVTYEQYF
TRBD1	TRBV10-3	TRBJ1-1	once	TGTGCCACCATTGGACAGGGTTTGACTGAAGCTTTCTTT	CATIGQGLTEAFF
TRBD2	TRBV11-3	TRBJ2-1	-	TGTGCCAGCAGCTTAGATGGGACTAGCAGTAACAATGAGCAGTTCTTC	CASSLDGTSSNNEQFF
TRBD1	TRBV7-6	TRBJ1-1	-	TGTGCCAGCAGCTGGACAGGGGAGGGGAACACTGAAGCTTTCTTT	CASSWTGEGNTEAFF
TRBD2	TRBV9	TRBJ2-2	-	TGTGCCAGCAGCGAGAGAACTAGCGGGGGTTTCACCGGGGAGCTGTTTTTT	CASSERTSGGFTGELFF
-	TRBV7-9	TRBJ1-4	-	TGTGCCAGCAGCCATCAGAGAGCAACTAATGAAAAACTGTTTTTT	CASSHQRATNEKLFF
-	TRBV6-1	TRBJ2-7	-	TGTGCCAGCAGTGCGACAGGTTGGGCCGGGCAGAGCTCCTACGAGCAGTACTTC	CASSATGWAGQSSYEQYF
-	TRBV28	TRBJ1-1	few	TGTGCCAGCAGTCAGACCCCGGAGAGGGGCACTGAAGCTTTCTTT	CASSQTPERGTEAFF
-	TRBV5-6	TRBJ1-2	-	TGTGCCAGCAGCTGGAGGGGGAAAAGGCCATATGGCTACACCTTC	CASSWRGKRPYGYTF
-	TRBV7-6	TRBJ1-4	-	TGTGCCAGCAGCTTAGATCACGTTCAGGGTGAAAAACTGTTTTTT	CASSLDHVQGEKLFF
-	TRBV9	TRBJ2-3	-	TGTGCCAGCAGCGTAGTAACTACAGATACGCAGTATTTT	CASSVVTTDTQYF
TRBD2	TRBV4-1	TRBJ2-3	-	TGCGCCAGCAGCCCGAGTCTAGCGGGGGCTAGCACAGATACGCAGTATTTT	CASSPSLAGASTDTQYF
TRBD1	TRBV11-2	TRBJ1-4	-	TGTGCCAGCAGCAGCGTGACAGGGGGGGCTGAAAAACTGTTTTTT	CASSSVTGGAEKLFF
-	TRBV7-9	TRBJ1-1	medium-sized	TGTGCCAGCAGCTTAGGATGGACGGGGCCGAACACTGAAGCTTTCTTT	CASSLGWTGPNTEAFF
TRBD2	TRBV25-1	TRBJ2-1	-	TGTGCCAGCACCGTAGCGGGGGGGCTCTACAATGAGCAGTTCTTC	CASTVAGGLYNEQFF
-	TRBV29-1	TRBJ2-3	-	TGCAGCGTTGCAACAAGAGCCACAGATACGCAGTATTTT	CSVATRATDTQYF
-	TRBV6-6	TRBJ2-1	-	TGTGCCAGCAGTTACGGGTTAGAGGCTACCAATGAGCAGTTCTTC	CASSYGLEATNEQFF
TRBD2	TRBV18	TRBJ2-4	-	TGTGCCAGCTCGCCTCTAGCGGGAGAGGGGAAAAACATTCAGTACTTC	CASSPLAGEGKNIQYF
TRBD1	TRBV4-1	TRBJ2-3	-	TGCGCCAGCAGCCAAGTGACCTACAGGGGGGTTACAGATACGCAGTATTTT	CASSQVTYRGVTDTQYF
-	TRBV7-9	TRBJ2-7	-	TGTGCCAGCAGCCAGTCCCGGGAACCAGACACACTGCTTCGCGAGCAGTACTTC	CASSQSREPDTLLREQYF
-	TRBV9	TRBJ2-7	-	TGTGCCAGCAGCGTAGACGCGAACCCCACCTACGAGCAGTACTTC	CASSVDANPTYEQYF
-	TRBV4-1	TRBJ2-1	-	TGCGCCAGCAGCGAAGCCACGAGGGGGAGGGATGAGCAGTTCTTC	CASSEATRGRDEQFF
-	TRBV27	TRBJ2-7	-	TGTGCCAGCAGTTATGGCAGGGGAGGCGAGCAGTACTTC	CASSYGRGGEQYF